Here is one T cell receptor beta chain with its context. Its antigen remains unknown. This record belongs to a study of cytomegalovirus exposure and HLA in healthy donors. Findings and limits, study-wide: Overall, some 160 TCR beta chains were annotated as cytomegalovirus-associated. Available immune exposure information covered CMV serostatus only. In all likelihood, a cluster of highly shared sequence variants was a sequencing artifact. A later analysis appeared to link common viral pathogens to several of the most significant clusters.

V was pared by 4 bases and J by 6 bases, with 8 bases of the junction left unmatched. Looked up from germline, CDR1 is SGHNT and CDR2 is YYREEE (reference sequence). This CDR3 is 15 amino acids long. Primers: 60 Vbeta forward and 13 Jbeta reverse. Profiling relied on immunoSEQ multiplex PCR, and the TCRdb table lists in-frame clones only, not all of them. The sample yields around 160,000 clones, 75% to 80% seen once. This sequence was found in a man aged 50-59 years in good health and CMV-seropositive. The rearrangement links TRBV5-4 to TRBJ2-1, with 9 bases matching TRBD2. The sequenced material came from PBMCs. This CDR3 is CASSLRGGGRNEQFF. The CDR3, as DNA: TGTGCCAGCAGCCTGCGGGGGGGCGGTCGCAATGAGCAGTTCTTC.